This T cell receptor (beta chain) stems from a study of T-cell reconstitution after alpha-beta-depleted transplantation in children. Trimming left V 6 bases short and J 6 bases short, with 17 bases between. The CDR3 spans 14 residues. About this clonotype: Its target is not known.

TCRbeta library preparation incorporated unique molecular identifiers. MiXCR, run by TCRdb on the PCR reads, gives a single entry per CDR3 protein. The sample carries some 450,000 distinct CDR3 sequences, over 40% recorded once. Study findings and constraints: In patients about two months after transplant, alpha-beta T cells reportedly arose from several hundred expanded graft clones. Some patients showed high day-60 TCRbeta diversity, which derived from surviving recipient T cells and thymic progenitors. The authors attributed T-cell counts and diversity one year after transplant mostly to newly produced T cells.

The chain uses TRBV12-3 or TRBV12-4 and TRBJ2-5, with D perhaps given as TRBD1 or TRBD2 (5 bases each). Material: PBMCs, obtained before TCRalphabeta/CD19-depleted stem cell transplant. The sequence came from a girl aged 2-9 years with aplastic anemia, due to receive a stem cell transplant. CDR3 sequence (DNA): TGTGCCAGCAGGCCGGGACCAGAGGAAAAGACCCAGTACTTC. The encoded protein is CASRPGPEEKTQYF.